Following are 9 T cell receptor beta chains from one sample sequenced in a study of CD8+CD57+ T cells in acquired aplastic anemia. Using genomic DNA as the template, TCR beta VDJ and CDR3 profiling was carried out. TCRdb recomputed calls from the reads with MiXCR, one row per CDR3 protein. This table holds 100,000 to 130,000 distinct CDR3 sequences, 51% found once. The material sequenced was sorted CD4+, CD8+, or CD8+CD57+ T cells (not recorded which) from PBMCs. The receptor set was obtained from a human donor in good health, serving as a control.

The chain carries TRBV7-3 and TRBJ2-3; 8 nucleotides align to TRBD2. Trimming took 3 bases from V and 2 from J; bases not matched to a gene: 4. Germline V gene lookup returns CDR1 SGHTA and CDR2 FQGTGA. This CDR3 comprises 15 residues. The CDR3 region has the DNA TGTGCCAGCAGCTTTGACGGGGGGGCCACAGATACGCAGTATTTT. Translated: CASSFDGGATDTQYF.

This clonotype was detected ten times or more. The chain uses TRBV25-1 and TRBJ2-7; D tentatively fits TRBD1 or TRBD2 (5 bases each). The CDR3 covers 12 residues. CDR1 is MGHDK, CDR2 SYGVNS, per germline. V was cut by 6 bases and J by 0 bases, with 6 bases left in between. CDR3 sequence reads: CASRGVSYEQYF. The CDR3 DNA reads as TGTGCCAGCAGGGGGGTCTCCTACGAGCAGTACTTC.

In the case of this clonotype: One base away lies a much larger clone, so this may be a sequencing read error. The chain carries TRBV12-3 or TRBV12-4 and TRBJ2-2; D gene uncertain. CDR3 length: 15 amino acids. V shed 6 bases and J shed 3 bases, with 14 bases lying between them. CDR3 sequence (DNA): TGTGCCAGCAGCTCACACGATGTGGACACCGGGGAGCTGTTTTTT. It is translated as CASSSHDVDTGELFF.

CDR3 region: CATRTVEPDTQYF. CDR3 bases: TGTGCCACCCGCACTGTAGAGCCAGATACGCAGTATTTT. J is TRBJ2-3 and V is TRBV10-3; no reliable D call. Between the trimmed V and J ends, which lost 10 bases and 4 bases, there was a span of 15 bases. Germline V gives CDR1 ENHRY, CDR2 SYGVKD. The CDR3 sequence is 13 residues long.

This clonotype showed up many times. The genes are TRBV6-5 and TRBJ2-5; no clear D. The ends were cut back, 3 bases at V and 5 bases at J, with 7 bases in the middle. Germline V gene sequence: CDR1 MNHEY, CDR2 SVGAGI. The length of the CDR3 is 12 residues. The CDR3 nucleotides read TGTGCCAGCAGTTATTTAGCCGAGACCCAGTACTTC. It codes for CASSYLAETQYF.

This clonotype was observed a single time. A junction end diverges from the germline sequence, so it may reflect a read error. The chain joins TRBV10-3 to TRBJ2-7; unclear D gene. Germline V lookup: CDR1 ENHRY, CDR2 SYGVKD. This CDR3 is built from 15 residues. The CDR3 DNA follows: TGTGCCAGCAGTGAGTCGGGCAATGCAGGCTACGAGCAGTACTTC. Its protein is CASSESGNAGYEQYF.

The J gene is TRBJ2-1, the V gene TRBV5-4; maybe TRBD1 (5 bases). This CDR3 is built from 15 residues. From germline, CDR1 is SGHNT and CDR2 YYREEE (reference sequence). Trimming took 0 bases from V and 6 from J, leaving 13 bases between them. The CDR3 DNA follows: TGTGCCAGCAGCTTGGGAACAGGCTCGGCCAATGAGCAGTTCTTC. This encodes CASSLGTGSANEQFF.

There are many counts of this clonotype. V and J are TRBV6-5 and TRBJ1-1; a weak D match, TRBD1 (6 bases). CDR3 size: 14 residues. CDR1 and CDR2 from the germline V gene are MNHEY and SVGAGI. Trimming removed 0 bases from V and 2 bases from J, with 7 bases in between. CDR3 sequence (DNA): TGTGCCAGCAGTTACTCGGACAGAAACACTGAAGCTTTCTTT. This sequence encodes CASSYSDRNTEAFF.

The chain carries TRBV29-1 and TRBJ1-2; D is unresolved. The V end lost 3 bases, the J end lost 5 bases, and 13 bases lay between the germline ends. CDR1 is SQVTM and CDR2 is ANQGSEA in the germline V gene. This CDR3 is built from 13 residues. The CDR3 sequence: CSVELSLAYGYTF. As DNA, the CDR3 is TGCAGCGTTGAGTTAAGTTTGGCATATGGCTACACCTTC.